This T cell receptor beta chain stems from a study of shared clonotypes between healthy human individuals. Clones were read by immunoSEQ multiplex PCR, and TCRdb kept only the in-frame ones, dropping some. Here the sample spans fewer than 3 million clones, 85% to 95% being singletons. The germline gives CDR1 SGHNT, CDR2 YYREEE (reference sequence). This CDR3 comprises 18 residues. Trimming took 3 bases from V and 4 from J; bases not matched to a gene: 11. The material sequenced was naive CD4+ T cells from PBMCs. The sample's subset: CD45RA+ positively selected. The chain employs TRBV5-4 and TRBJ2-3; 13 bases are shared with TRBD2. This clonotype was obtained from a man aged 18 to 30 in good health. Some clones in this sample may be carry-over from other donors' samples. The CDR3 region has the DNA TGTGCCAGCAGCTGGATGTGGACTAGCGGGAGAACGGCAGATACGCAGTATTTT. Its protein is CASSWMWTSGRTADTQYF.